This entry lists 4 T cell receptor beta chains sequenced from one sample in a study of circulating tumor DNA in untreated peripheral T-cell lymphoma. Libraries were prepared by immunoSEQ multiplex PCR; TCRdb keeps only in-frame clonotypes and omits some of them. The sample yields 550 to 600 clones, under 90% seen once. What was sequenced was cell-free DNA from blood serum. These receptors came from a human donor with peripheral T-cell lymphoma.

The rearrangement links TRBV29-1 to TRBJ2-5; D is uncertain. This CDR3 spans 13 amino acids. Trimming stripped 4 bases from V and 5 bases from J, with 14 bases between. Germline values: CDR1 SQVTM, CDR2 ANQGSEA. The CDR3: CSVVYDMGETQYF. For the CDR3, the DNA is TGCAGCGTTGTATACGATATGGGGGAGACCCAGTACTTC. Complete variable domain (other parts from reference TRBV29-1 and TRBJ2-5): SAVISQKPSRDICQRGTSLTIQCQVDSQVTMMFWYRQQPGQSLTLIATANQGSEATYESGFVIDKFPISRPNLTFSTLTVSNMSPEDSSIYLCSVVYDMGETQYFGPGTRLLVL.

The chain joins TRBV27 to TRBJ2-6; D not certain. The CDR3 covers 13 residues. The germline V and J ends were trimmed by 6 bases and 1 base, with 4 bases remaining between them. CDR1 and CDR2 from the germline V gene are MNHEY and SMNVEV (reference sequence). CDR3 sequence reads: CASRVSGANVLTF. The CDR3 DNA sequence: TGTGCCAGCAGGGTTTCTGGGGCCAACGTCCTGACTTTC.

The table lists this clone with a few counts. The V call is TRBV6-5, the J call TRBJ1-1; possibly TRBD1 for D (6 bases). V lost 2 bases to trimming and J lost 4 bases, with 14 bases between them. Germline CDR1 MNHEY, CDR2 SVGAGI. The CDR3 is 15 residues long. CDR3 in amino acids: CASSYSQGLSTEAFF. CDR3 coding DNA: TGTGCCAGCAGTTACAGTCAGGGGTTATCCACTGAAGCTTTCTTT.

The CDR3, as DNA: TGCGCCAGCAGCCAAGCAGGCCAGGGGACCGGGGAGCTGTTTTTT. Protein: CASSQAGQGTGELFF. The chain joins TRBV4-3 to TRBJ2-2; possibly TRBD1 for D (6 bases). The CDR3 runs to 15 residues. The germline gives CDR1 LGHNA, CDR2 YSLEER. Trimming removed 1 base from V and 5 bases from J, with 11 bases in between.